The 32 T cell receptor beta chains below all came from one sample that was sequenced in a study of CD8 T cells in Susac syndrome. With random hexamers, roughly 0.45 to 1 ug RNA was reverse transcribed. TCRdb used MiXCR to reprocess the immunoSEQ multiplex PCR reads, holding one entry per CDR3 protein. The sample holds approximately 200,000 distinct CDR3 sequences; 90% to 95% are singletons and the top ten take about 0.15%. Input material: CD8+ T cells from PBMCs. These receptors came from a human donor with multiple sclerosis.

The rearrangement uses TRBV12-5 and TRBJ2-5, with TRBD1 matching over 8 bases. This CDR3 is 13 amino acids long. The V gene's germline CDR1 is LGHNT and CDR2 FRNRAP. Germline trimming cut 5 bases from V and 9 bases from J; bases unmatched to any gene: 8. This chain's CDR3 is CASGQPGQVAQYF. The CDR3 coding sequence is TGTGCTAGTGGTCAACCGGGACAGGTGGCCCAGTACTTC.

The gene calls are TRBV6-1 and TRBJ1-1, with 7 bases identical to TRBD1. This CDR3 comprises 14 residues. V shed 6 bases and J 5 bases; nucleotides not matched to a gene: 9. Germline CDR1 reads MNHNS; CDR2 reads SASEGT. In DNA, the CDR3 is TGTGCCAGCAGCATGAGTACAGGGGAAACTGAAGCTTTCTTT. This codes for CASSMSTGETEAFF.

This chain joins TRBV5-1 and TRBJ2-3; possible D gene TRBD2, 6 bases. CDR3 length equals 14 residues. Trimming pared 0 bases from V and 2 bases from J, leaving 7 bases between. The V gene's germline CDR1 is SGHRS and CDR2 YFSETQ. CDR3 in amino acids: CASSLGDSTDTQYF. The CDR3 DNA reads as TGCGCCAGCAGCTTGGGGGACTCCACAGATACGCAGTATTTT.

The chain joins TRBV11-2 to TRBJ2-7; the D gene could be TRBD1 or TRBD2 (5 bases each). Trimming took off 0 bases at V and 0 bases at J, with 15 bases between the two ends. The length of the CDR3 is 17 residues. Germline V gene lookup returns CDR1 SGHAT and CDR2 FQNNGV. The CDR3 loop reads CASSLDLPGAGSYEQYF. Written as DNA, the CDR3 is TGTGCCAGCAGCTTAGATCTACCCGGGGCGGGCTCCTACGAGCAGTACTTC. Using reference TRBV11-2 and TRBJ2-7 for the parts outside the CDR3, the full variable domain is EAGVAQSPRYKIIEKRQSVAFWCNPISGHATLYWYQQILGQGPKLLIQFQNNGVVDDSQLPKDRFSAERLKGVDSTLKIQPAKLEDSAVYLCASSLDLPGAGSYEQYFGPGTRLTVT.

This clonotype was recorded once. The rearrangement joins TRBV7-9 to TRBJ2-7, with TRBD2 matching over 7 bases. The CDR3 loop spans 15 amino acids. The V and J ends lost 5 bases and 7 bases, in that order; junction bases with no gene match: 14. The germline gives CDR1 SEHNR, CDR2 FQNEAQ (reference sequence). CDR3 DNA sequence: TGTGCCAGCAGCCCATTTACTAGCGCGGTCTGGGAGCAGTACTTC. As protein: CASSPFTSAVWEQYF. The whole variable domain, remainder taken from reference TRBV7-9 and TRBJ2-7, is DTGVSQNPRHKITKRGQNVTFRCDPISEHNRLYWYRQTLGQGPEFLTYFQNEAQLEKSRLLSDRFSAERPKGSFSTLEIQRTEQGDSAMYLCASSPFTSAVWEQYFGPGTRLTVT.

V gene TRBV6-6 combines with J gene TRBJ1-1; no clear D gene. CDR3 length: 12 residues. The V and J ends lost 6 bases and 6 bases respectively, with 11 bases between them. CDR1 is MNHNY, CDR2 SVGAGI, per germline (reference sequence). Here the CDR3 reads CASSPSSPEAFF. CDR3 coding DNA: TGTGCCAGCAGCCCCTCCAGCCCTGAAGCTTTCTTT.

This clonotype was recorded only once. This rearrangement joins TRBV29-1 to TRBJ2-7; no firm D call. This CDR3 region has 11 residues. Trimming removed 3 bases at V and 4 bases at J, with 7 bases between. CDR1 is SQVTM, CDR2 ANQGSEA, per germline. The DNA for the CDR3 is TGCAGCGTTGAGGTGGGTTACGAGCAGTACTTC. The encoded protein is CSVEVGYEQYF.

The V gene is TRBV3-1, the J gene TRBJ2-5; weak D call: TRBD1 (6 bases). The CDR3 covers 15 residues. V lost 7 bases, J lost 5 bases, and 20 bases lay in between. From germline, CDR1 is LGHDT and CDR2 YNNKEL (reference sequence). The CDR3 loop reads CASTRDTSSLETQYF. Here the CDR3 DNA reads TGTGCCAGCACTCGGGACACTTCCTCGCTGGAGACCCAGTACTTC.

This chain uses TRBV3-1 with TRBJ2-2, with D tentatively TRBD1 (6 bases). Germline CDR1 LGHDT, CDR2 YNNKEL (reference sequence). This CDR3 region has 15 residues. With 1 base removed from V and 6 bases from J, the gap between germline ends came to 12 bases. The CDR3 region has the DNA TGTGCCAGCAGCCAAGTCACAGGGATCGCCGGGGAGCTGTTTTTT. Its protein is CASSQVTGIAGELFF.

The chain carries TRBV15 and TRBJ2-1; TRBD2 matches 7 bases. Germline V gene lookup returns CDR1 LNHNV and CDR2 YYDKDF (reference sequence). The CDR3 spans 16 residues. Trimming took 0 bases from V and 0 from J; bases not matched to a gene: 2. Here the CDR3 DNA reads TGTGCCACCAGCAGAGAAGCGGGGCCCTCCTACAATGAGCAGTTCTTC. It specifies CATSREAGPSYNEQFF.

The gene calls are TRBV7-9 and TRBJ1-1; D perhaps matches TRBD1 (5 bases). Germline CDR1 reads SEHNR; CDR2 reads FQNEAQ (reference sequence). Trimming removed 4 bases at V and 3 bases at J, with 27 bases between. The CDR3 sequence is 19 residues long. CDR3 region: CASSSPTGRMIRGDTEAFF. The CDR3 bases are TGTGCCAGCAGCTCCCCAACCGGACGGATGATACGGGGGGACACTGAAGCTTTCTTT.

This sequence joins TRBV7-9 and TRBJ1-1; 8 bases map to TRBD1. The V gene's germline CDR1 is SEHNR and CDR2 FQNEAQ (reference sequence). This CDR3 is built from 14 residues. V lost 5 bases, J lost 5 bases, and 7 bases stayed unmatched. CDR3 sequence reads: CASSVTGGGTEAFF. The CDR3 region has the DNA TGTGCCAGCAGCGTAACAGGGGGGGGAACTGAAGCTTTCTTT.

The chain has TRBV11-2 and TRBJ2-3; no definite D call. Germline V gives CDR1 SGHAT, CDR2 FQNNGV. Trimming took 5 bases from V and 1 from J, leaving 10 bases between them. The CDR3 spans 14 residues. CDR3 bases: TGTGCCAGCAGCCCGTTCCGGGGCACAGATACGCAGTATTTT. Protein: CASSPFRGTDTQYF. Supplemented by reference TRBV11-2 and TRBJ2-3, the full variable domain reads EAGVAQSPRYKIIEKRQSVAFWCNPISGHATLYWYQQILGQGPKLLIQFQNNGVVDDSQLPKDRFSAERLKGVDSTLKIQPAKLEDSAVYLCASSPFRGTDTQYFGPGTRLTVL.

The chain uses TRBV28 and TRBJ2-5; 10 bases map to TRBD1. The CDR3 is 15 amino acids. V was clipped by 4 bases and J by 4 bases; unmatched bases: 6. Germline CDR1 MDHEN, CDR2 SYDVKM. DNA for the CDR3: TGTGCCAGCAGTTCCGACAGGGGGCTGGGAGAGACCCAGTACTTC. It specifies CASSSDRGLGETQYF.

The J gene is TRBJ2-3, the V gene TRBV4-3, with D perhaps being TRBD1 or TRBD2 (5 bases each). Germline loops: CDR1 LGHNA, CDR2 YSLEER. This CDR3 is 12 amino acids long. Trimming stripped 6 bases from V and 6 bases from J, with 10 bases between. The CDR3 nucleotides read TGCGCCAGCAGGGGGCGGGCGGATACGCAGTATTTT. This encodes CASRGRADTQYF.

V gene TRBV11-2 combines with J gene TRBJ2-5; D not resolved. V was shortened by 5 bases and J by 0 bases, with 16 bases between the two germline ends. From germline, CDR1 is SGHAT and CDR2 FQNNGV. CDR3 length: 16 residues. The CDR3 bases are TGTGCCAGCAGCCCCAGTCCCTCAGAGTACCAAGAGACCCAGTACTTC. The encoded protein is CASSPSPSEYQETQYF.

The chain links TRBV5-4 to TRBJ2-1, with 9 bases identical to TRBD2. Germline V CDR1 and CDR2: SGHNT, YYREEE (reference sequence). Trimming cost V 7 bases and J 4 bases; bases outside gene matches: 9. The CDR3 is 15 residues long. CDR3 protein: CASHTGTSNYNEQFF. CDR3 sequence (DNA): TGTGCCAGCCACACCGGGACTAGCAATTACAATGAGCAGTTCTTC.

This rearrangement joins TRBV19 to TRBJ1-5; D unclear. The CDR3 runs to 12 residues. Germline V lookup: CDR1 LNHDA, CDR2 SQIVND (reference sequence). The ends were cut back, 5 bases at V and 5 bases at J, with 7 bases in the middle. CDR3 amino acids: CASSLPYQPQHF. Written as DNA, the CDR3 is TGTGCCAGTAGTTTACCATATCAGCCCCAGCATTTT.

J is TRBJ2-7 and V is TRBV12-3 or TRBV12-4, with D possibly being TRBD1 (6 bases). The CDR3 is 13 residues long. V lost 1 base and J 5 bases, leaving 9 bases between the germline ends. CDR3 nucleotides: TGTGCCAGCAGTTTAGGAGGGACAAACGAGCAGTACTTC. Protein product: CASSLGGTNEQYF.

The rearrangement links TRBV7-9 to TRBJ1-1, with D hard to call. Germline CDR1 SEHNR, CDR2 FQNEAQ (reference sequence). The CDR3 contains 14 residues. Trimming left V 5 bases short and J 12 bases short, with 22 bases between. Written as DNA, the CDR3 is TGTGCCAGCAGCCCCCTCGGACCCCTCTCTGGTACTTTCTTT. It yields the protein CASSPLGPLSGTFF.

The chain uses TRBV19 and TRBJ2-1, with TRBD2 identical over 9 bases. Germline V gene sequence: CDR1 LNHDA, CDR2 SQIVND (reference sequence). The CDR3 totals 15 residues. V lost 3 bases and J lost 4; bases outside the gene matches: 4. The CDR3 DNA reads as TGTGCCAGTAGTATGGCGGGAGGGCTGTACAATGAGCAGTTCTTC. It translates to CASSMAGGLYNEQFF.

The V and J genes are TRBV29-1 and TRBJ1-2, with D tentatively TRBD1 (5 bases). The CDR3 is 10 residues long. The ends were cut back, 7 bases at V and 8 bases at J, with 11 bases in the middle. Per the germline V gene, CDR1 is SQVTM and CDR2 is ANQGSEA. The CDR3 sequence is CSAEGVGYTF. In nucleotides, the CDR3 is TGCAGCGCCGAAGGGGTGGGCTACACCTTC.

This sequence joins TRBV3-1 and TRBJ2-1, with a weak D call TRBD1 (5 bases). Trimming took 3 bases from V and 0 from J, leaving 12 bases between them. CDR3 length equals 16 residues. The germline gives CDR1 LGHDT, CDR2 YNNKEL (reference sequence). As DNA, the CDR3 is TGTGCCAGCAGCCACCCGACAGTCGACTCCTACAATGAGCAGTTCTTC. Protein: CASSHPTVDSYNEQFF.

The chain recombines TRBV19 with TRBJ1-5, with D tentatively TRBD1 (5 bases). Germline V gene sequence: CDR1 LNHDA, CDR2 SQIVND (reference sequence). Trimming removed 7 bases from V and 7 bases from J, with 17 bases in between. The CDR3 runs to 14 residues. The CDR3 reads CASMGLSLGQPQHF. In DNA form, the CDR3 reads TGTGCCAGTATGGGGCTGTCTCTAGGGCAGCCCCAGCATTTT.

The DNA for the CDR3 is TGCGCCAGCAGCCAAGGGGCAGGAGTGATTGATACCGGGGAGCTGTTTTTT. Translation gives CASSQGAGVIDTGELFF. V gene TRBV4-3 combines with J gene TRBJ2-2; no clear D. Germline V CDR1 and CDR2: LGHNA, YSLEER. This CDR3 is 17 amino acids long. V gave up 1 base and J gave up 5 bases, with 17 bases separating them.

The rearrangement links TRBV3-1 to TRBJ2-5; 8 bases align to TRBD2. With 0 bases clipped from V and 4 bases from J, the junction kept 7 bases outside the gene matches. The CDR3 covers 16 residues. Germline V gene sequence: CDR1 LGHDT, CDR2 YNNKEL (reference sequence). The CDR3, as DNA: TGTGCCAGCAGCCAAGATGACGCGGGAGGAGGAGAGACCCAGTACTTC. Translated: CASSQDDAGGGETQYF.

The rearrangement joins TRBV7-6 to TRBJ2-7, with unresolved D. The CDR3 covers 13 residues. V lost 3 bases, J lost 6 bases, and 12 bases lay in between. CDR1 and CDR2 (germline): SGHVS, FNYEAQ. CDR3 coding DNA: TGTGCCAGCAGCTTTACTTCAGGAGTCGAGCAGTACTTC. The encoded protein is CASSFTSGVEQYF.

The chain links TRBV12-3 or TRBV12-4 to TRBJ1-5; tentative D call: TRBD1 (5 bases). The CDR3 consists of 13 residues. V shed 8 bases and J shed 8 bases, with 16 bases lying between them. CDR3 sequence (DNA): TGTGCCAGCCGTCCGGGGGAAATGGAGCCCCAGCATTTT. Protein: CASRPGEMEPQHF.

The V gene is TRBV5-1, the J gene TRBJ2-1, with D perhaps TRBD1 or TRBD2 (7 bases each). The CDR3 is made up of 13 amino acids. V lost 2 bases and J lost 9, with 12 bases in between. Germline V lookup: CDR1 SGHRS, CDR2 YFSETQ. CDR3 loop: CASSLTRGGEQFF. CDR3 in DNA: TGCGCCAGCAGCTTAACCAGGGGGGGTGAGCAGTTCTTC.

The chain employs TRBV29-1 and TRBJ1-1; D remains ambiguous. Between the trimmed V and J ends, which lost 2 bases and 1 base, there was a span of 5 bases. Looked up from germline, CDR1 is SQVTM and CDR2 is ANQGSEA. The CDR3 runs to 12 residues. The CDR3 DNA is TGCAGCGTTGAACCACAGAACACTGAAGCTTTCTTT. Its translation is CSVEPQNTEAFF.

The CDR3 DNA reads as TGCAGCGTTGAGATGTCGGGGAATGAGCAGTTCTTC. Translation gives CSVEMSGNEQFF. V gene TRBV29-1 combines with J gene TRBJ2-1; tentative D call: TRBD2 (5 bases). Trimming took off 3 bases at V and 7 bases at J, with 10 bases between the two ends. From germline, CDR1 is SQVTM and CDR2 ANQGSEA. The CDR3 is made up of 12 amino acids.

This rearrangement joins TRBV27 to TRBJ2-3; 8 nucleotides align to TRBD2. The CDR3 has 17 amino acids. Per the germline V gene, CDR1 is MNHEY and CDR2 is SMNVEV (reference sequence). With 3 bases clipped from V and 0 bases from J, the junction kept 8 bases outside the gene matches. The CDR3 reads CASSFLSPGGSTDTQYF. Here the CDR3 DNA reads TGTGCCAGCAGTTTCCTTTCACCGGGGGGGAGCACAGATACGCAGTATTTT.